This T cell receptor beta chain derives from a study of cytotoxic CD8 clonotypes in ibrutinib-treated CLL. Overall study results and limits: Starting clonality was above that of age-matched healthy donors and tracked circulating CD8+ T-cell counts. Before falling back toward baseline at progression, clonality had risen at the time of ibrutinib response. Public clonotypes, an uncommon group, contracted or remained stable on treatment. Lymph node repertoires were not studied, and sampling times were unmatched.

Generated by immunoSEQ multiplex PCR, the TCRdb table keeps only in-frame clones and is missing some. The sample has around 140,000 clones, 70% to 90% seen once. In the case of this clone: Its cognate antigen is unknown.

Per the germline V gene, CDR1 is LNHDA and CDR2 is SQIVND (reference sequence). The CDR3 runs 12 residues. V was shortened by 10 bases and J by 2 bases, with 11 bases between the two germline ends. This specimen consisted of PBMCs, obtained after 24 months of ibrutinib treatment. The chain carries TRBV19 and TRBJ2-5; the D is unclear. This TCR was recovered from a human donor with chronic lymphocytic leukemia. The CDR3 spells CATLGAQETQYF. The CDR3 DNA is TGTGCCACCCTGGGCGCACAAGAGACCCAGTACTTC.